This TCR beta chain is from a study of blood T cell repertoires in COVID-19. As for the study in general: Both acute and convalescent COVID-19 samples were obtained from the United States, Italy and Spain.

Only in-frame clones appear in the TCRdb table, and some are missing; sequencing was by immunoSEQ multiplex PCR. The table includes roughly 330,000 clones, roughly 87% detected once. Germline V gene data show CDR1 as MNHEY and CDR2 as SVGEGT. This CDR3 has 15 residues. After removal of 1 base from V and 5 bases from J, the junction contained 4 bases not matched to a gene. Clinical histories supplied by participants themselves formed the basis of cohort assignment. This TCR was sampled from a woman aged 30 to 39 who had recovered from COVID-19. Sample: PBMCs or T cells enriched from blood (not recorded which). The chain employs TRBV6-2 or TRBV6-3 and TRBJ2-3, with TRBD1 identical over 9 bases. The CDR3 sequence: CASSYLDRGIDTQYF. The DNA for the CDR3 is TGTGCCAGCAGTTACTTGGACAGGGGAATAGATACGCAGTATTTT.